Each of the 9 T cell receptor beta chains below was sequenced from the same sample in a study of shared clonotypes between healthy human individuals. Generated by immunoSEQ multiplex PCR, the TCRdb table keeps only in-frame clones and is missing some. The data hold approximately 1,500,000 clones, with around 98% observed a single time. Sequenced sample: naive CD4+ T cells sorted from blood. Documented subset: CD45RA+ positively selected. These TCRs come from a man aged 25 to 45 in good health.

Regarding this clone: The sample carries other DNA sequences with the same CDR3. The chain is built from TRBV29-1 and TRBJ2-7; D is perhaps TRBD1 (5 bases). The CDR3 has 12 amino acids. Trimming shortened V by 3 bases and J by 0 bases, and 6 bases separated the two germline ends. Germline CDR1 reads SQVTM; CDR2 reads ANQGSEA. DNA of the CDR3: TGCAGCGTTGAGACAGTCTCCTACGAGCAGTACTTC. Protein sequence: CSVETVSYEQYF.

This chain links TRBV5-1 with TRBJ2-1, with D possibly TRBD2 on 6 matching bases. Deletions cut 4 bases from V and 9 bases from J, with 14 bases between. The CDR3 totals 13 residues. CDR1 is SGHRS and CDR2 is YFSETQ in the germline V gene. This chain's CDR3 is CASSMTRTAEQFF. The CDR3 DNA reads as TGCGCCAGCAGCATGACTAGAACCGCTGAGCAGTTCTTC. Full variable domain (outside the CDR3, taken from reference TRBV5-1 and TRBJ2-1): KAGVTQTPRYLIKTRGQQVTLSCSPISGHRSVSWYQQTPGQGLQFLFEYFSETQRNKGNFPGRFSGRQFSNSRSEMNVSTLELGDSALYLCASSMTRTAEQFFGPGTRLTVL.

This chain links TRBV27 with TRBJ2-3, with D possibly TRBD2 on 6 matching bases. CDR3 size: 16 residues. V gave up 3 bases and J gave up 4 bases, with 17 bases separating them. Germline V CDR1 and CDR2: MNHEY, SMNVEV (reference sequence). The CDR3 loop is CASSFYVGSYPDTQYF. The DNA for the CDR3 is TGTGCCAGCAGTTTTTATGTCGGGAGTTACCCAGATACGCAGTATTTT.

The J gene is TRBJ2-2, the V gene TRBV9; possibly TRBD1 for D (6 bases). Germline V CDR1 and CDR2: SGDLS, YYNGEE. The germline V and J ends were trimmed by 6 bases and 2 bases, with 17 bases remaining between them. The CDR3 is 16 amino acids. The CDR3 is CASNPWGRGNTGELFF. CDR3 nucleotide sequence: TGTGCCAGCAACCCCTGGGGCAGGGGCAACACCGGGGAGCTGTTTTTT.

The chain has TRBV5-5 and TRBJ2-4; TRBD1 matches 7 bases. The CDR3 is made up of 16 amino acids. Looked up from germline, CDR1 is SGHKS and CDR2 is YYEKEE (reference sequence). With V trimmed by 4 bases and J by 4 bases, 11 bases remained unmatched. Written as DNA, the CDR3 is TGTGCCAGCAGCCCAACAGGGGCCTCGCAAAAAAACATTCAGTACTTC. Translated: CASSPTGASQKNIQYF.

This clone was counted once. This chain connects TRBV7-9 to TRBJ1-1, with 7 bases that match TRBD1. The CDR3 covers 13 residues. Germline values: CDR1 SEHNR, CDR2 FQNEAQ (reference sequence). V lost 4 bases to trimming and J lost 6 bases; unmatched junction nucleotides: 5. This CDR3 is CASSYRGSAEAFF. CDR3 nucleotides: TGTGCCAGCAGCTACAGGGGATCCGCTGAAGCTTTCTTT.

V usage is TRBV28 and J usage is TRBJ1-5, with 11 bases matching TRBD1. CDR1 MDHEN and CDR2 SYDVKM come from the germline V gene. The CDR3 spans 14 residues. Trimming removed 11 bases from V and 6 bases from J; junction bases left unmatched: 9. The CDR3 region has the DNA TGTGCCCTACAGGACAGGGGGCAGTCTCAGCCCCAGCATTTT. Amino acids: CALQDRGQSQPQHF.

The J gene is TRBJ2-2, the V gene TRBV5-1; 14 nucleotides match TRBD2. V lost 1 base, J lost 7 bases, and 6 bases stayed unmatched. CDR3 length: 17 amino acids. Germline V CDR1 and CDR2: SGHRS, YFSETQ. The CDR3: CASSLTGTSGSFGELFF. The CDR3 region has the DNA TGCGCCAGCAGCTTGACCGGGACTAGCGGGAGCTTCGGGGAGCTGTTTTTT.

This clone was recorded once. The chain recombines TRBV7-8 with TRBJ2-7; D unresolved. The CDR3 sequence is 12 residues long. Trimming shortened V by 7 bases and J by 4 bases, and 11 bases separated the two germline ends. Germline assignment: CDR1 SGHVS and CDR2 FQNEAQ. The DNA of the CDR3 is TGTGCCAGCACCTCCCAAATATACGAGCAGTACTTC. Amino acid sequence: CASTSQIYEQYF.